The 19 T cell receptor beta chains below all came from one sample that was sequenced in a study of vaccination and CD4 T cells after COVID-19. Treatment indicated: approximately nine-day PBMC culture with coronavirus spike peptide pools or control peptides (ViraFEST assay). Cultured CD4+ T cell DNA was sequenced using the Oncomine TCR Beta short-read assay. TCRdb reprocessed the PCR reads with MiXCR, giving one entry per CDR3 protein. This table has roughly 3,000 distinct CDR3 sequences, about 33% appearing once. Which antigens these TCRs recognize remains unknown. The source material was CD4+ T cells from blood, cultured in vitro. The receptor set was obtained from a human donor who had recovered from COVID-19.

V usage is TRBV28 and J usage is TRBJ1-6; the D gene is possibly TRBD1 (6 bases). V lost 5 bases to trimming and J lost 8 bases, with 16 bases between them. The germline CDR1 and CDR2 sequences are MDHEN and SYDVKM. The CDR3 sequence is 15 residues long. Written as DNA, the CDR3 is TGTGCCAGCAGTCCTCCGGGGGGCGTATATTCACCCCTCCACTTT. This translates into CASSPPGGVYSPLHF.

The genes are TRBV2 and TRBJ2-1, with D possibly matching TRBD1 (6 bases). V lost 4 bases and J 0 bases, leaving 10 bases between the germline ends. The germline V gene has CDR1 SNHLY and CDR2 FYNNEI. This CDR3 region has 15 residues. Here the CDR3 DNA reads TGTGCCAGCAGTGCGAGGGGGAGCTCCTACAATGAGCAGTTCTTC. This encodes CASSARGSSYNEQFF.

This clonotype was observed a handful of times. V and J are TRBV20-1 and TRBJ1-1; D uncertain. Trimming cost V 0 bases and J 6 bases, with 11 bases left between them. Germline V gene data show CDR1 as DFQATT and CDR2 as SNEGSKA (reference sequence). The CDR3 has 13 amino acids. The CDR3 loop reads CSARDPRDAEAFF. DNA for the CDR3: TGCAGTGCTAGAGATCCCCGGGATGCTGAAGCTTTCTTT.

CDR3 protein: CASLPGSPMNTEAFF. Here the CDR3 DNA reads TGTGCCAGTCTACCGGGGAGTCCTATGAACACTGAAGCTTTCTTT. The V call is TRBV19, the J call TRBJ1-1; D gene uncertain. Between the trimmed V and J ends, which lost 8 bases and 0 bases, there was a span of 16 bases. This CDR3 spans 15 amino acids. The V gene's germline CDR1 is LNHDA and CDR2 SQIVND (reference sequence).

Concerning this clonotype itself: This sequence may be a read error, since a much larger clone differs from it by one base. CDR3 in DNA: TGTGCCAGCAGCTCATTCCCGGGAGCATGGCACGGGGAGCTGTTTTTT. As protein: CASSSFPGAWHGELFF. The chain has TRBV7-3 and TRBJ2-2, with a tentative D call TRBD2 (6 bases). Germline lookup yields CDR1 SGHTA and CDR2 FQGTGA. V gave up 4 bases and J gave up 7 bases, with 19 bases separating them. The CDR3 loop spans 16 amino acids. The full variable domain, completed using reference TRBV7-3 and TRBJ2-2, is GAGVSQTPSNKVTEKGKYVELRCDPISGHTALYWYRQSLGQGPEFLIYFQGTGAADDSGLPNDRFFAVRPEGSVSTLKIQRTERGDSAVYLCASSSFPGAWHGELFFGEGSRLTVL.

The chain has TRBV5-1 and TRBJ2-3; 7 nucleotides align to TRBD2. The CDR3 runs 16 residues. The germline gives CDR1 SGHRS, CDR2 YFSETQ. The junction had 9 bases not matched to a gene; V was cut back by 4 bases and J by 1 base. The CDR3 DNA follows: TGCGCCAGCAGCCGCCTGAGCGGGGAAGGCACAGATACGCAGTATTTT. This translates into CASSRLSGEGTDTQYF.

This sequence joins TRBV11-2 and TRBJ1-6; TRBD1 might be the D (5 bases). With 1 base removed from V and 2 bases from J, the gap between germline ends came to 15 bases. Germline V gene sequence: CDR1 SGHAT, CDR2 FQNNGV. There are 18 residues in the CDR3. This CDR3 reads CASSLGMGTGAYNSPLHF. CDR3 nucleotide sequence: TGTGCCAGCAGCTTAGGGATGGGGACGGGCGCCTATAATTCACCCCTCCACTTT.

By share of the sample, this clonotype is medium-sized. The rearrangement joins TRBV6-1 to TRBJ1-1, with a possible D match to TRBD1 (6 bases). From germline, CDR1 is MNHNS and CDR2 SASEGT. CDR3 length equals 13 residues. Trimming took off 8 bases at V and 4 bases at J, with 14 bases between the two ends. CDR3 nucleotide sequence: TGTGCCAGCGGCGAGGGGGGAGGCACTGAAGCTTTCTTT. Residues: CASGEGGGTEAFF.

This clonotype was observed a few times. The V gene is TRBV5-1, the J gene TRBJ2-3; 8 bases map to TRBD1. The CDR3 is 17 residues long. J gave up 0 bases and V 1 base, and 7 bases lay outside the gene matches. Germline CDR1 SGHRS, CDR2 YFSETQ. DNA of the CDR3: TGCGCCAGCAGCTTGACGGGGACAGGCTATAGCACAGATACGCAGTATTTT. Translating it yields CASSLTGTGYSTDTQYF. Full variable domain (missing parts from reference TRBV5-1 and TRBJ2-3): KAGVTQTPRYLIKTRGQQVTLSCSPISGHRSVSWYQQTPGQGLQFLFEYFSETQRNKGNFPGRFSGRQFSNSRSEMNVSTLELGDSALYLCASSLTGTGYSTDTQYFGPGTRLTVL.

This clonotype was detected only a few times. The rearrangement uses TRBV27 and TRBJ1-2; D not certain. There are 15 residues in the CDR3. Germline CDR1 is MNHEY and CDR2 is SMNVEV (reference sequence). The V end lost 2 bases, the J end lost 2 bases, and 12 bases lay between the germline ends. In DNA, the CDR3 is TGTGCCAGCAGTTTAAAGGGCGGAGGGAACTATGGCTACACCTTC. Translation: CASSLKGGGNYGYTF.

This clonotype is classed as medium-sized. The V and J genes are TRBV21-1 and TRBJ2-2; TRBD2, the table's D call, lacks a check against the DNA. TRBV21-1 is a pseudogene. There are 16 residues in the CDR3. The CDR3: CASSKSLAGYTGELFF. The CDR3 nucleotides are TGTGCCAGCAGCAAATCACTAGCGGGGTACACCGGGGAGCTGTTTTTT.

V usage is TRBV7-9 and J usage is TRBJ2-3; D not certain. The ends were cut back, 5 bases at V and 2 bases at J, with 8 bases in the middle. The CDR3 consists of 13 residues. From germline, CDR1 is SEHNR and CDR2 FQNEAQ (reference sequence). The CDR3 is CASSQLHTDTQYF. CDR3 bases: TGTGCCAGCAGCCAACTTCACACAGATACGCAGTATTTT.

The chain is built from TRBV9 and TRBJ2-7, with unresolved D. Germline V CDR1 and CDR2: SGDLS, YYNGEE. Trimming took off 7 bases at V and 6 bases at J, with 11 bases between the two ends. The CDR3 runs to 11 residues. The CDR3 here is CASEGFGEQYF. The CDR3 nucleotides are TGTGCCAGCGAAGGTTTCGGCGAGCAGTACTTC.

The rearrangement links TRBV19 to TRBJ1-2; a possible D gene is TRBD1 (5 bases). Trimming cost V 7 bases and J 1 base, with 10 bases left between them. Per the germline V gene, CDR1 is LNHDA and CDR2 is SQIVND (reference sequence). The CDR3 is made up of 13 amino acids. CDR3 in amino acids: CASIGVNNYGYTF. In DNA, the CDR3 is TGTGCCAGTATAGGGGTTAATAACTATGGCTACACCTTC. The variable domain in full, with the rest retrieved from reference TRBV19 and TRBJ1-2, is DGGITQSPKYLFRKEGQNVTLSCEQNLNHDAMYWYRQDPGQGLRLIYYSQIVNDFQKGDIAEGYSVSREKKESFPLTVTSAQKNPTAFYLCASIGVNNYGYTFGSGTRLTVV.

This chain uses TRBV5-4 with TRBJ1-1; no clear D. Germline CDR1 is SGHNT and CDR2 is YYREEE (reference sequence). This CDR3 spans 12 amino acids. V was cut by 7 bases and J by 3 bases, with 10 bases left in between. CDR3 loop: CASSEHDTEAFF. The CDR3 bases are TGTGCCAGCTCGGAACACGACACTGAAGCTTTCTTT. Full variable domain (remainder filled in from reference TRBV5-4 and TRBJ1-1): ETGVTQSPTHLIKTRGQQVTLRCSSQSGHNTVSWYQQALGQGPQFIFQYYREEENGRGNFPPRFSGLQFPNYSSELNVNALELDDSALYLCASSEHDTEAFFGQGTRLTVV.

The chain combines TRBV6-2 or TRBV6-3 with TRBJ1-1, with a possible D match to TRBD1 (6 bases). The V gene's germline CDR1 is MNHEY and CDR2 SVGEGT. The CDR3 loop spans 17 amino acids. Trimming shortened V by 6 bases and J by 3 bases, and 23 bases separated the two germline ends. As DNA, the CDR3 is TGTGCCAGCAGCCCCCATCAGACAGGAGGCCAGGACACTGAAGCTTTCTTT. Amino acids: CASSPHQTGGQDTEAFF.

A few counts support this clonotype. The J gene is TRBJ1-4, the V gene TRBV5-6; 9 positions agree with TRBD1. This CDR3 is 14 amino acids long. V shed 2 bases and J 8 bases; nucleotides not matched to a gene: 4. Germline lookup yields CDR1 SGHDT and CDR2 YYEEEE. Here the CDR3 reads CASSFGTGNEKLFF. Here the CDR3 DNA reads TGTGCCAGCAGCTTCGGGACAGGGAACGAAAAACTGTTTTTT.

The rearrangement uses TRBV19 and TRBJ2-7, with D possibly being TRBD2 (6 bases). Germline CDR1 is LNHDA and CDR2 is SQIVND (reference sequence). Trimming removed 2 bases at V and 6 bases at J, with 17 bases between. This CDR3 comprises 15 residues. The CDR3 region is CASSIIGGRGVEQYF. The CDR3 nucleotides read TGTGCCAGTAGTATAATCGGGGGAAGGGGTGTCGAGCAGTACTTC.

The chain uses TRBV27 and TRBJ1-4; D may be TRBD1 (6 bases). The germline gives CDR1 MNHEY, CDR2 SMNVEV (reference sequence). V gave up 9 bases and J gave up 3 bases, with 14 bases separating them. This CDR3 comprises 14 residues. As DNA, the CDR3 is TGTGCCAGTAGCTCCAGGGGATCTAATGAAAAACTGTTTTTT. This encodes CASSSRGSNEKLFF.